This note documents a single T cell receptor beta chain sequence. Its cognate antigen has yet to be identified. Base qualities are not recorded, but no much larger clone differs from it by a single base. The data were obtained in a study of OX40 agonist ivuxolimab in advanced cancers. General notes on the study: The costimulatory receptor OX40 (CD134) was targeted by ivuxolimab, a fully human IgG2 agonistic monoclonal antibody. Intravenous ivuxolimab was administered to patients every 2 weeks at six dose levels: 0.01, 0.1, 0.3, 1.5, 3 and 10 mg/kg. Among the approximately 50 dose-escalation patients, some 20 had hepatocellular carcinoma, 15 melanoma, 9 renal cell carcinoma and 9 head and neck cancer. The dose-escalation cohort was about 83% male with a mean age of 60 years, ranging from about 23 to 85. Prior anti-PD-1, anti-PD-L1 or anti-CTLA-4 therapy was permitted, and checkpoint inhibitors had been received by about 44% of dose-escalation patients. Partial responses occurred in three dose-escalation patients, of whom one had hepatocellular carcinoma and two had cutaneous melanoma. The purpose of peripheral TCRbeta sequencing was to test whether ivuxolimab changed TCR sequence diversity and led to clonal T-cell expansion. The paper covers the monotherapy dose-escalation part of the phase I ivuxolimab trial, which included N of about 51 patients. Overall results and qualifications from the work: At doses of 0.1 to 3.0 mg/kg, clonal expansion of both CD4+ and CD8+ T cells in blood was seen between baseline and week 6. Partial responders in the 0.1-3.0 mg/kg groups had among the lowest normalized peripheral clonal expansion, especially among CD8+ T cells. The antigen specificity of the clonally expanded peripheral T cells was not determined. After ivuxolimab, more expanded clones were found on average in CD8+ T cells than in CD4+ T cells. Low levels of normalized T-cell clonal expansion were also seen in some nonresponding patients.

The junction shows trimming of 5 bases on V and 4 bases on J, plus 9 bases between the germline ends. The CDR3, cysteine through phenylalanine, is 12 amino acids long. Only the CDR3 part of the read is kept: 36 bases, read in frame from the first base. The germline V gene (reference sequence) supplies CDR1 SEHNR and CDR2 FQNEAQ. For sequencing of the TCRbeta CDR3 region, genomic DNA was extracted from the sorted cells. TCRbeta CDR3 regions were sequenced using the immunoSEQ Assay. In its TCRdb copy, this immuneACCESS table keeps in-frame sequences only and misses some clones. Where compared with another copy, unresolved V genes explain less than half of these, and the others have no known cause. The sample data list about 59,000 clones, and approximately 90% of these were observed just once. The top ten clones comprise more than 9.5% of the sample. The trial excluded patients who had a history of autoimmune disease or who were on systemic immunosuppression. Peripheral blood for TCR sequencing was collected from all dose cohorts at baseline, on cycle 4 day 1, and on cycle 7 day 1. The samples were taken from a phase I, first-in-human, multicenter, open-label dose-escalation trial of ivuxolimab. Adults with locally advanced or metastatic melanoma, renal cell, hepatocellular, or head and neck squamous cell carcinoma were enrolled in the trial. Before TCR sequencing, CD4+ T cells and CD8+ T cells were sorted from peripheral blood as separate populations.

The receptor was derived from an adult with an advanced solid tumor such as melanoma, head and neck, liver or kidney cancer. The sample here was CD4+ or CD8+ T cells sorted from blood, taken in a trial of the OX40 agonist ivuxolimab. The rearrangement combines TRBV7-9 with TRBJ2-7; the D gene is not confidently resolved. The CDR3 is CASSPAHYEQYF. The nucleotides read TGTGCCAGCAGCCCAGCTCATTACGAGCAGTACTTC.